This TCR beta chain was recovered during a study of molecular identifiers for immune sequencing clone quantification. Study findings and constraints: For highly expanded clones, sizes could be underestimated when identical TCR molecules share a barcode. In naive cells, clones above 20 RNA copies held under 1% of molecules, whereas in effector cells they held over 99%.

TCR libraries were built in bulk with a published protocol and specific TCR primers. TCRdb passed the PCR reads through MiXCR, listing each CDR3 protein once. The sample contains about 100,000 distinct CDR3 sequences, 36% of which appear only once. CDR1 and CDR2 (germline): SQVTM, ANQGSEA. V dropped 7 bases and J dropped 0; count of bases not matched to a gene: 6. This CDR3 spans 15 amino acids. This clonotype was observed at least ten times. Its target is unknown. The specimen was naive CD8+ T cells from blood, with Jurkat cell RNA spiked in. Specified subset: FACS-sorted CD8+CD4-CCR7+CD45RA+ naive T cells. This sequence joins TRBV29-1 and TRBJ2-2; 9 positions match TRBD2. The sequence derives from a human donor in good health. Some libraries in this study had Jurkat cell RNA spiked in. The CDR3 coding sequence is TGCAGCGCCCGACTAGCGGAGACGAACACCGGGGAGCTGTTTTTT. Translated: CSARLAETNTGELFF.